The TCR beta chain described here comes from a study of cytomegalovirus exposure and HLA in healthy donors. Overall study: Previous work identified 120 million or so unique TCR beta sequences from some 170 million T cells.

General study results and limits: Several of the most significant clusters appeared linked to common viral pathogens, based on a later analysis. For presence/absence analyses, sequencing depth was assumed to be roughly uniform across donors. For most TCR beta V segments, an earlier analysis put the productive rate at about 87% or about 30% of the time.

Trimming at V came to 3 bases and at J to 2 bases, leaving 4 bases not matched to a gene. The CDR3 spans 15 residues. From germline, CDR1 is SNHLY and CDR2 FYNNEI. Comment on this clone: Its antigen remains unknown.

Researchers ran the PCR with 60 Vbeta and 13 Jbeta primers. Only in-frame clones appear in the TCRdb table, and some are missing; sequencing was by immunoSEQ multiplex PCR. The sample records tens of thousands of clones, around 77% being singletons. This sequence joins TRBV2 and TRBJ2-5; 9 bases are a match to TRBD2. The clonotype originates from a man under 40 in good health and CMV-seronegative. The sequenced material came from PBMCs. Here the CDR3 reads CASSDLAGRQETQYF. CDR3 bases: TGTGCCAGCAGTGACCTAGCGGGACGACAAGAGACCCAGTACTTC.